One and the same sample provided the 7 T cell receptor beta chains below, sequenced in a study of blood T cell repertoires in COVID-19. TCRdb keeps only in-frame clones here, not all; method: immunoSEQ multiplex PCR. There are about 80,000 clones in the sample; roughly three quarters occur only once, and 15% to 20% lies in the top ten. The sample was peripheral blood. The source is a man in his 70s with active or convalescent COVID-19.

V is TRBV2 and J is TRBJ2-1, with a possible D match to TRBD1 (6 bases). Between the trimmed V and J ends, which lost 6 bases and 1 base, there was a span of 13 bases. This CDR3 contains 15 residues. Germline values: CDR1 SNHLY, CDR2 FYNNEI. Here the CDR3 reads CASRRQEPSYNEQFF. In DNA form, the CDR3 reads TGTGCCAGCAGGAGACAGGAGCCTTCCTACAATGAGCAGTTCTTC.

The sample holds one count of this clone. The chain has TRBV4-2 and TRBJ2-5; D possibly corresponds to TRBD1 (6 bases). Looked up from germline, CDR1 is LGHNA and CDR2 is YNFKEQ. CDR3 length equals 15 residues. V was clipped by 0 bases and J by 5 bases, with 13 bases between them. The CDR3 spells CASSQDEGRGETQYF. The CDR3 bases are TGTGCCAGCAGCCAAGATGAGGGAAGGGGGGAGACCCAGTACTTC.

This clone was seen a few times. The J gene is TRBJ1-2, the V gene TRBV5-5, with D tentatively TRBD1 (5 bases). Germline lookup yields CDR1 SGHKS and CDR2 YYEKEE (reference sequence). The CDR3 spans 13 residues. V lost 2 bases and J lost 1, with 6 bases in between. The CDR3, as DNA: TGTGCCAGCAGCTTCCAGGGTAACTATGGCTACACCTTC. Translation gives CASSFQGNYGYTF.

V gene TRBV19 combines with J gene TRBJ2-3; tentative D call: TRBD2 (5 bases). Per the germline V gene, CDR1 is LNHDA and CDR2 is SQIVND (reference sequence). V was shortened by 10 bases and J by 4 bases, with 18 bases between the two germline ends. The CDR3 consists of 14 residues. CDR3 residues: CATLANIGADTQYF. DNA for the CDR3: TGTGCCACCCTCGCGAATATCGGGGCAGATACGCAGTATTTT.

The chain links TRBV7-2 to TRBJ2-5; D uncertain. V gave up 0 bases and J gave up 3 bases, with 5 bases separating them. This CDR3 is built from 13 residues. The germline V gene encodes CDR1 SGHTA and CDR2 FQGNSA. The CDR3 DNA sequence: TGTGCCAGCAGCTTAGCGTCCGAAGAGACCCAGTACTTC. It is translated as CASSLASEETQYF.

This clone was found once. V gene TRBV5-4 combines with J gene TRBJ2-7; D not resolved. The CDR3 covers 14 residues. Germline CDR1 is SGHNT and CDR2 is YYREEE (reference sequence). The ends were cut back, 4 bases at V and 4 bases at J, with 15 bases in the middle. CDR3 protein: CASSPAEPPYEQYF. As DNA, the CDR3 is TGTGCCAGCAGCCCTGCGGAACCTCCTTACGAGCAGTACTTC. The entire variable domain, with the rest obtained from reference TRBV5-4 and TRBJ2-7, is as follows: ETGVTQSPTHLIKTRGQQVTLRCSSQSGHNTVSWYQQALGQGPQFIFQYYREEENGRGNFPPRFSGLQFPNYSSELNVNALELDDSALYLCASSPAEPPYEQYFGPGTRLTVT.

The genes are TRBV5-5 and TRBJ1-4, with D maybe TRBD1 (5 bases). Germline lookup yields CDR1 SGHKS and CDR2 YYEKEE (reference sequence). Trimming pared 3 bases from V and 0 bases from J, leaving 9 bases between. The CDR3 totals 15 residues. The CDR3 DNA reads TGTGCCAGCAGCTCCGGGGGGGCAACTAATGAAAAACTGTTTTTT. It yields the protein CASSSGGATNEKLFF.